The 25 T cell receptor beta chains below come from one sample, sequenced in a study of shared clonotypes between healthy human individuals (dated by TCRdb to 2019 to 2021). Receptors were amplified or captured by the immunoSEQ multiplex PCR assay. TCRdb took this table from immuneACCESS and kept in-frame rearrangements with V and J called. Such tables lack part of the clones; where checked against another copy, unresolved V genes explain under half of the gap, and the rest is unexplained. The sample table contains fewer than 700,000 clones; only one count was recorded for around 76% of them. The biggest ten clones account for around 11% of the sample. The sample was PBMCs. Receptor source: a woman aged 40 to 50 in good health. Some clones in this sample may be carry-over from other donors' samples.

J is TRBJ1-6 and V is TRBV2; the match to TRBD1 covers 11 bases. After removal of 6 bases from V and 13 bases from J, the junction contained 5 bases not matched to a gene. Germline CDR1 is SNHLY and CDR2 is FYNNEI. The CDR3 extends over 13 amino acids. The chain's CDR3 is CASRDRGQAPLHF. The CDR3, as DNA: TGTGCCAGCAGGGACAGGGGGCAGGCTCCCCTCCACTTT.

The chain recombines TRBV2 with TRBJ2-5; D is perhaps TRBD2 (5 bases). The CDR3 runs 14 residues. Per the germline V gene, CDR1 is SNHLY and CDR2 is FYNNEI. Trimming pared 3 bases from V and 2 bases from J, leaving 10 bases between. This CDR3 is CASSDARTQETQYF. The CDR3 nucleotides read TGTGCCAGCAGTGACGCCCGGACTCAAGAGACCCAGTACTTC.

The V and J genes are TRBV4-1 and TRBJ2-5; TRBD1 matches 7 bases. V was clipped by 2 bases and J by 5 bases; unmatched bases: 5. Germline V gene data show CDR1 as MGHRA and CDR2 as YSYEKL. The CDR3 covers 14 residues. The CDR3 DNA reads as TGCGCCAGCAGCCAACACAGGGGACGCGAGACCCAGTACTTC. This gives the protein CASSQHRGRETQYF.

This sequence joins TRBV11-3 and TRBJ2-5; D unresolved. V was cut by 0 bases and J by 6 bases, with 8 bases left in between. The CDR3 runs 13 residues. CDR1 is SGHNT, CDR2 YENEEA, per germline. CDR3 in amino acids: CASSLEVGKTQYF. The CDR3 coding sequence is TGTGCCAGCAGCTTAGAGGTGGGGAAGACCCAGTACTTC. Full variable domain (missing parts from reference TRBV11-3 and TRBJ2-5): EAGVVQSPRYKIIEKKQPVAFWCNPISGHNTLYWYLQNLGQGPELLIRYENEEAVDDSQLPKDRFSAERLKGVDSTLKIQPAELGDSAVYLCASSLEVGKTQYFGPGTRLLVL.

This clone was picked up a small number of times. V is TRBV2 and J is TRBJ2-1; tentatively, D is TRBD1 or TRBD2 (5 bases each). CDR3 length: 15 amino acids. CDR1 and CDR2 from the germline V gene are SNHLY and FYNNEI. V was cut by 6 bases and J by 4 bases, with 16 bases left in between. CDR3 sequence (DNA): TGTGCCAGCAGCTCCGGGACCCCAACATACAATGAGCAGTTCTTC. As protein: CASSSGTPTYNEQFF.

V is TRBV7-3 and J is TRBJ2-1; D unclear. The CDR3 is 13 amino acids. The germline V gene encodes CDR1 SGHTA and CDR2 FQGTGA. With 5 bases removed from V and 5 bases from J, the gap between germline ends came to 10 bases. Written as DNA, the CDR3 is TGTGCCAGCAGCGCGACTGGCAACAATGAGCAGTTCTTC. This sequence encodes CASSATGNNEQFF.

This chain uses TRBV6-1 with TRBJ2-2; no clear D gene. The CDR3 covers 17 residues. Germline CDR1 is MNHNS and CDR2 is SASEGT. V shed 2 bases and J shed 2 bases, with 15 bases lying between them. The chain's CDR3 is CASSEYSRPLNTGELFF. The CDR3 region has the DNA TGTGCCAGCAGTGAATATAGCCGACCGCTCAACACCGGGGAGCTGTTTTTT.

The rearrangement links TRBV7-2 to TRBJ2-1; D remains unclear. CDR1 and CDR2 from the germline V gene are SGHTA and FQGNSA. The CDR3 totals 15 residues. The ends were cut back, 1 base at V and 1 base at J, with 8 bases in the middle. The DNA for the CDR3 is TGTGCCAGCAGCTTAGTTTTGGGGTCCTACAATGAGCAGTTCTTC. As protein: CASSLVLGSYNEQFF.

V gene TRBV11-2 combines with J gene TRBJ2-4; D not resolved. V was pared by 2 bases and J by 1 base, with 6 bases between. The CDR3 loop spans 14 amino acids. The germline V gene has CDR1 SGHAT and CDR2 FQNNGV. CDR3 in amino acids: CASSLLGAKNIQYF. The DNA of the CDR3 is TGTGCCAGCAGCTTACTTGGGGCCAAAAACATTCAGTACTTC.

This clone appeared a single time. The genes are TRBV15 and TRBJ1-1; 7 nucleotides agree with TRBD1. Germline lookup yields CDR1 LNHNV and CDR2 YYDKDF (reference sequence). Germline trimming cut 1 base from V and 3 bases from J; bases unmatched to any gene: 5. This CDR3 region has 15 residues. The CDR3 here is CATSRADRWDTEAFF. The CDR3 bases are TGTGCCACCAGCAGAGCGGACAGGTGGGACACTGAAGCTTTCTTT. The variable domain in full, completed from reference TRBV15 and TRBJ1-1, reads DAMVIQNPRYQVTQFGKPVTLSCSQTLNHNVMYWYQQKSSQAPKLLFHYYDKDFNNEADTPDNFQSRRPNTSFCFLDIRSPGLGDTAMYLCATSRADRWDTEAFFGQGTRLTVV.

About this clone: Other DNA sequences from this sample encode an identical CDR3 as well. This chain joins TRBV5-1 and TRBJ2-2; D might be TRBD2 (5 bases). The V and J ends lost 0 bases and 6 bases respectively, with 9 bases between them. In germline, CDR1 is SGHRS, CDR2 YFSETQ. The CDR3 spans 14 residues. CDR3 sequence (DNA): TGCGCCAGCAGCTTGGTACTAGGCGCCGGGGAGCTGTTTTTT. Protein: CASSLVLGAGELFF.

The gene calls are TRBV7-9 and TRBJ2-7, with D perhaps TRBD1 (5 bases). The germline V gene has CDR1 SEHNR and CDR2 FQNEAQ (reference sequence). This CDR3 comprises 14 residues. V gave up 1 base and J gave up 6 bases, with 13 bases separating them. Here the CDR3 reads CASSLVGPSGEQYF. The DNA of the CDR3 is TGTGCCAGCAGCTTAGTGGGGCCTTCGGGCGAGCAGTACTTC.

The chain employs TRBV19 and TRBJ1-1, with TRBD1 matching 8 bases. Trimming cost V 5 bases and J 3 bases; bases outside gene matches: 2. There are 13 residues in the CDR3. CDR1 is LNHDA and CDR2 is SQIVND in the germline V gene (reference sequence). Here the CDR3 reads CASSPTGDTEAFF. CDR3 in DNA: TGTGCCAGTAGTCCGACAGGGGACACTGAAGCTTTCTTT.

The chain couples TRBV2 to TRBJ2-5, with D maybe TRBD2 (6 bases). The ends were cut back, 7 bases at V and 0 bases at J, with 9 bases in the middle. Looked up from germline, CDR1 is SNHLY and CDR2 is FYNNEI. This CDR3 comprises 13 residues. CDR3 sequence (DNA): TGTGCCAGCATAGCGGACCACCAAGAGACCCAGTACTTC. It specifies CASIADHQETQYF.

V is TRBV10-2 and J is TRBJ1-5, with 10 bases matching TRBD1. The CDR3 runs 16 residues. Germline CDR1 is WSHSY and CDR2 is SAAADI. V was clipped by 6 bases and J by 2 bases; unmatched bases: 7. The CDR3 sequence: CASRLGTGDGNQPQHF. CDR3 DNA: TGCGCCAGCAGGCTTGGGACAGGGGATGGCAATCAGCCCCAGCATTTT.

This clone has just a few counts. The V call is TRBV5-1, the J call TRBJ2-1; D might be TRBD2 (6 bases). The CDR3 is 15 amino acids. Trimming left V 2 bases short and J 8 bases short, with 17 bases between. The germline V gene encodes CDR1 SGHRS and CDR2 YFSETQ. CDR3 protein: CASSLRPGDGDEQFF. Written as DNA, the CDR3 is TGCGCCAGCAGCTTACGACCGGGAGATGGGGATGAGCAGTTCTTC.

The chain recombines TRBV7-3 with TRBJ2-3; no clear D gene. Trimming left V 2 bases short and J 0 bases short, with 6 bases between. Germline CDR1 SGHTA, CDR2 FQGTGA. The CDR3 extends over 14 amino acids. CDR3 DNA: TGTGCCAGCAGCTTACAACGTAGCACAGATACGCAGTATTTT. This sequence encodes CASSLQRSTDTQYF.

The chain carries TRBV28 and TRBJ1-5, with TRBD1 as a possible D gene (5 bases). This CDR3 has 15 amino acids. V was shortened by 2 bases and J by 0 bases, with 8 bases between the two germline ends. Germline CDR1 is MDHEN and CDR2 is SYDVKM. CDR3 in amino acids: CASSLGGGSNQPQHF. Here the CDR3 DNA reads TGTGCCAGCAGTTTAGGTGGGGGTAGCAATCAGCCCCAGCATTTT.

The V and J genes are TRBV4-2 and TRBJ2-7; 10 bases map to TRBD2. After removal of 1 base from V and 4 bases from J, the junction contained 13 bases not matched to a gene. The CDR3 extends over 18 amino acids. Germline V lookup: CDR1 LGHNA, CDR2 YNFKEQ. CDR3 sequence (DNA): TGTGCCAGCAGCCAAGGCAGCGGGAGGGCCGTGGAAAGATACGAGCAGTACTTC. It yields the protein CASSQGSGRAVERYEQYF.

The chain uses TRBV4-2 and TRBJ2-1; D could derive from TRBD1 or TRBD2 (6 bases each). Trimming shortened V by 2 bases and J by 7 bases, and 21 bases separated the two germline ends. The CDR3 contains 17 residues. The germline CDR1 and CDR2 sequences are LGHNA and YNFKEQ. DNA of the CDR3: TGTGCCAGCAGCCAACTCGCCCGGGGTAGGAGGGGGAATGAGCAGTTCTTC. Encoded protein: CASSQLARGRRGNEQFF.

This clone has more than one count but fewer than ten. Other DNA sequences from this sample encode an identical CDR3 as well. The genes are TRBV2 and TRBJ2-1; 8 bases are shared with TRBD2. CDR3 length equals 15 residues. Germline V gene lookup returns CDR1 SNHLY and CDR2 FYNNEI. The trim removed 3 bases at V and 0 bases at J, leaving 1 base unmatched. The CDR3: CASSEREVSYNEQFF. In DNA, the CDR3 is TGTGCCAGCAGTGAGCGGGAGGTCTCCTACAATGAGCAGTTCTTC.

This clone was counted a few times. The gene calls are TRBV29-1 and TRBJ2-1, with D unresolved. The germline gives CDR1 SQVTM, CDR2 ANQGSEA. The CDR3 sequence is 12 residues long. V lost 7 bases and J 5 bases, leaving 12 bases between the germline ends. The CDR3 here is CSAGLPDNEQFF. DNA of the CDR3: TGCAGCGCGGGTCTCCCAGACAATGAGCAGTTCTTC.

V usage is TRBV11-2 and J usage is TRBJ2-5; no definite D call. CDR3 size: 15 residues. The V gene lost 0 bases and the J gene lost 0 bases, with 8 bases spanning the gap. Germline CDR1 SGHAT, CDR2 FQNNGV. The CDR3 DNA is TGTGCCAGCAGCTTAGATGGGTACTACCAAGAGACCCAGTACTTC. Its protein is CASSLDGYYQETQYF. Together with reference TRBV11-2 and TRBJ2-5, the CDR3 gives the full variable domain: EAGVAQSPRYKIIEKRQSVAFWCNPISGHATLYWYQQILGQGPKLLIQFQNNGVVDDSQLPKDRFSAERLKGVDSTLKIQPAKLEDSAVYLCASSLDGYYQETQYFGPGTRLLVL.

This clone has more than one count but fewer than ten. The chain uses TRBV19 and TRBJ1-1, with 7 bases that match TRBD1. Germline CDR1 reads LNHDA; CDR2 reads SQIVND (reference sequence). V lost 7 bases, J lost 1 base, and 9 bases stayed unmatched. The CDR3 totals 15 residues. CDR3 nucleotides: TGTGCCAGTACCCCGACAGGGACCCCGAACACTGAAGCTTTCTTT. It is translated as CASTPTGTPNTEAFF.

This chain uses TRBV9 with TRBJ2-3; TRBD2 matches 7 bases. V shed 6 bases, J shed 3 bases, and the junction held 4 bases outside the gene matches. CDR1 is SGDLS, CDR2 YYNGEE, per germline. The length of the CDR3 is 13 residues. Written as DNA, the CDR3 is TGTGCCAGCACGGCGGGAGTGACAGATACGCAGTATTTT. This translates into CASTAGVTDTQYF.